What follows are 3 T cell receptor beta chains derived from one specimen sequenced in a study of shared clonotypes between healthy human individuals. Sequencing used immunoSEQ multiplex PCR; TCRdb keeps in-frame clones, though not all of them. Of about 2.3 million clones listed, around 93% are singletons. Sequencing was performed on naive CD4+ T cells from PBMCs. This sample's subset: CD45RA+ positively selected. Receptors were obtained from a man between 18 and 35 years old in good health. Some clones in this sample may be carry-over from other donors' samples.

The chain recombines TRBV12-2 with TRBJ2-3; the table assigns TRBD1, which was not confirmed against the DNA. TRBV12-2 is described as a pseudogene. This CDR3 contains 16 residues. The CDR3 sequence: CASRSRPHLATDTQYF. The DNA of the CDR3 is TGTGCAAGTCGCTCCAGGCCCCACCTGGCCACAGATACGCAGTATTTT.

The chain uses TRBV6-1 and TRBJ1-1, with 8 bases matching TRBD1. J lost 1 base, V lost 0 bases, and 1 base had no gene match. The CDR3 contains 15 residues. Germline values: CDR1 MNHNS, CDR2 SASEGT. The chain's CDR3 is CASSEAGTGNTEAFF. For the CDR3, the DNA is TGTGCCAGCAGTGAAGCTGGGACAGGGAACACTGAAGCTTTCTTT.

The chain employs TRBV9 and TRBJ2-5, with D perhaps matching TRBD1 (5 bases). Germline CDR1 SGDLS, CDR2 YYNGEE. The CDR3 spans 15 residues. V dropped 0 bases and J dropped 2 bases, with 11 bases sitting between them. This chain's CDR3 is CASSVGPGRQETQYF. The CDR3 DNA sequence: TGTGCCAGCAGCGTAGGCCCAGGGCGGCAAGAGACCCAGTACTTC. Combining the CDR3 with reference TRBV9 and TRBJ2-5 gives the whole variable domain DSGVTQTPKHLITATGQRVTLRCSPRSGDLSVYWYQQSLDQGLQFLIQYYNGEERAKGNILERFSAQQFPDLHSELNLSSLELGDSALYFCASSVGPGRQETQYFGPGTRLLVL.